Below are 6 T cell receptor beta chains sequenced from a single sample in a study of molecular identifiers for immune sequencing clone quantification. A single record per CDR3 protein comes from TCRdb applying MiXCR to the PCR reads. This sample yields approximately 670,000 distinct CDR3 sequences, of which just under 20% are seen a single time; 0.75% to 0.95% belongs to the top ten. The specimen was naive CD8+ T cells from blood, with Jurkat cell RNA spiked in. Stated subset: FACS-sorted CD8+CD4-CCR7+CD45RA+ naive T cells. The receptors were sampled from a human donor in good health. Some libraries in this study had Jurkat cell RNA spiked in.

This clonotype was seen at least ten times. This rearrangement joins TRBV5-1 to TRBJ2-7; D unclear. The CDR3 contains 11 residues. Germline V gives CDR1 SGHRS, CDR2 YFSETQ. Trimming took off 0 bases at V and 6 bases at J, with 4 bases between the two ends. The CDR3 DNA is TGCGCCAGCAGCTTGGTACCCGAGCAGTACTTC. It encodes CASSLVPEQYF.

Comment on this clonotype: Since a much larger clone is just one base distant, this may be a read error. The chain employs TRBV4-2 and TRBJ1-4; D not resolved. The CDR3 totals 15 residues. Germline CDR1 and CDR2: LGHNA and YNFKEQ. The CDR3 sequence: CAGSQEAGIDEKLFF. CDR3 nucleotide sequence: TGTGCCGGCAGCCAAGAGGCGGGGATCGATGAAAAACTGTTTTTT.

A remark on this clonotype: Possible read error: a much larger clone is one base away. Likely a read error: the CDR3 ends without its conserved phenylalanine or tryptophan. The chain carries TRBV11-2 and TRBJ2-1, with 8 nucleotides matching TRBD2. The V gene's germline CDR1 is SGHAT and CDR2 FQNNGV. This CDR3 region has 12 residues. J gave up 6 bases and V 9 bases, and 4 bases lay outside the gene matches. CDR3 residues: CASTGLGNEQFL. The CDR3 nucleotides are TGTGCCAGTACGGGACTAGGCAATGAGCAGTTCCTC.

This clonotype was recorded many times. The J gene is TRBJ2-2, the V gene TRBV27; 8 nucleotides agree with TRBD1. CDR1 and CDR2 from the germline V gene are MNHEY and SMNVEV (reference sequence). The J segment lost 1 base and the V segment lost 2 bases, leaving 6 bases of the junction unmatched. The CDR3 extends over 17 amino acids. The CDR3 region is CASSLDRDRLNTGELFF. The CDR3 bases are TGTGCCAGCAGTTTAGACAGGGACAGGCTGAACACCGGGGAGCTGTTTTTT.

This clonotype was seen many times. The CDR3 DNA sequence: TGTGCCAGCAAAGCCTGGGGCGCTGGAAACACCATATATTTT. Its protein product is CASKAWGAGNTIYF. The chain couples TRBV28 to TRBJ1-3; D possibly corresponds to TRBD1 (5 bases). CDR1 MDHEN and CDR2 SYDVKM come from the germline V gene. The CDR3 loop spans 14 amino acids. Trimming stripped 7 bases from V and 2 bases from J, with 12 bases between.

Ten or more counts support this clonotype. The chain's CDR3 is CASSPGLNNEQFF. DNA of the CDR3: TGCGCCAGCAGCCCGGGACTTAACAATGAGCAGTTCTTC. The V and J genes are TRBV4-1 and TRBJ2-1, with D possibly TRBD2 on 6 matching bases. This CDR3 spans 13 amino acids. Per the germline V gene, CDR1 is MGHRA and CDR2 is YSYEKL. Deletions cut 4 bases from V and 5 bases from J, with 9 bases between.